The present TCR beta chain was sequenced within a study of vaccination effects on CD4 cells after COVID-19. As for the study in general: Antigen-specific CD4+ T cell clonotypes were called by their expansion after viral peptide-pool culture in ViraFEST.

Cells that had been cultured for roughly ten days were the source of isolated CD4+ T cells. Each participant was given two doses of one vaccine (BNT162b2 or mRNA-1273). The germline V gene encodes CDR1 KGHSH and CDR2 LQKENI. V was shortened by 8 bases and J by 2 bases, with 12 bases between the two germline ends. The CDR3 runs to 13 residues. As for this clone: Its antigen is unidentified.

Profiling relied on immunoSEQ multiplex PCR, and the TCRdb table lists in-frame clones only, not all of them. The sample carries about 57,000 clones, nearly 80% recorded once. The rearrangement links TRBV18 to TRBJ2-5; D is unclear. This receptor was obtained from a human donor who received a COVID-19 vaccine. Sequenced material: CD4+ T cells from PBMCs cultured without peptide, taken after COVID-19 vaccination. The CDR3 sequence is CASLKGIQETQYF. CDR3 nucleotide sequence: TGTGCCAGCCTCAAGGGAATTCAAGAGACCCAGTACTTC.